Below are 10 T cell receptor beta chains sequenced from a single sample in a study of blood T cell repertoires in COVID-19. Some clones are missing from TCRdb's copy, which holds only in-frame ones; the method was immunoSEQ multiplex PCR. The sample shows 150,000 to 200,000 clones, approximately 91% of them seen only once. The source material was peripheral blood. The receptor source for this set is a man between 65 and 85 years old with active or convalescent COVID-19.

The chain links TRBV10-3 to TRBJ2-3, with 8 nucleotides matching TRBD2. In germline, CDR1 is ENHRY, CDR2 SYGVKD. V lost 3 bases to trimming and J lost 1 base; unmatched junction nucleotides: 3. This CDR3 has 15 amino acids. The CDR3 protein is CAISDSTSGTDTQYF. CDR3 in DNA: TGTGCCATCAGTGATTCGACTAGCGGCACAGATACGCAGTATTTT.

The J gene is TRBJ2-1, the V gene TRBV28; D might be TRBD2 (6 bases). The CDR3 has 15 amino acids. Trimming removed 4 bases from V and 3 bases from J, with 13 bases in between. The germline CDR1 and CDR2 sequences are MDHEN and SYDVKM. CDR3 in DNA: TGTGCCAGCAGTTCCGGAGGGCCCCTCTACAATGAGCAGTTCTTC. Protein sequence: CASSSGGPLYNEQFF.

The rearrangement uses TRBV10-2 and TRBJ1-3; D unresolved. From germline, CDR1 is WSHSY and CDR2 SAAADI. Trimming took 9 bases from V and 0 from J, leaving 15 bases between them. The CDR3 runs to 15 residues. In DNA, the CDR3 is TGCGCCAGTACCCCCCCGGGGAACTCTGGAAACACCATATATTTT. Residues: CASTPPGNSGNTIYF.

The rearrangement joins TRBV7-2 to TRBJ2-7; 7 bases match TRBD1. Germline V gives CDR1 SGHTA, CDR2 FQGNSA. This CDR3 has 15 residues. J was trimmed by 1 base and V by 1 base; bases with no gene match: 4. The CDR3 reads CASSLGQGRSYEQYF. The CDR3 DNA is TGTGCCAGCAGCTTAGGACAGGGACGGTCCTACGAGCAGTACTTC.

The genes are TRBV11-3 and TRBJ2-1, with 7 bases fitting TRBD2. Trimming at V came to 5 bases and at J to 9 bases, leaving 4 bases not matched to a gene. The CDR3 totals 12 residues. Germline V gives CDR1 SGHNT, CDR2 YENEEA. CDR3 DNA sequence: TGTGCCAGCAGCGGCGGGGGAAGTGAGCAGTTCTTC. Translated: CASSGGGSEQFF.

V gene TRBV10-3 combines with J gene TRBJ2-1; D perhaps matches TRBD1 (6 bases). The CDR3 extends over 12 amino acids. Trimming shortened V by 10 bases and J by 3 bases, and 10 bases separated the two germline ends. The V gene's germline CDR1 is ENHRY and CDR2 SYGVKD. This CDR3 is CATGDNYNEQFF. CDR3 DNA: TGTGCCACCGGGGACAACTACAATGAGCAGTTCTTC.

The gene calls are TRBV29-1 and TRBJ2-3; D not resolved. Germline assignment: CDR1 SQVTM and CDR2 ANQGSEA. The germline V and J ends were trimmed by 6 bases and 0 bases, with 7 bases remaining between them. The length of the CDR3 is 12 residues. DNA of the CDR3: TGCAGCGTAATGACTAGCACAGATACGCAGTATTTT. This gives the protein CSVMTSTDTQYF.

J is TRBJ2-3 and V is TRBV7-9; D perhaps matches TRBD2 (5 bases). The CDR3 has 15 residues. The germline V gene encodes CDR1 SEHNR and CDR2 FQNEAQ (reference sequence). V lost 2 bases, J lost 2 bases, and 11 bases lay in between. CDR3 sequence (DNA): TGTGCCAGCAGCTTAACCCCTCTAGCCACAGATACGCAGTATTTT. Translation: CASSLTPLATDTQYF.

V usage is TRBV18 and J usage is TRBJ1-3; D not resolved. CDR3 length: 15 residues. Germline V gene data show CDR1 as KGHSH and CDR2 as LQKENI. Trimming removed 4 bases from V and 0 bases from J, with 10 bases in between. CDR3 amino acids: CASSLRDSSGNTIYF. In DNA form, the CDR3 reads TGTGCCAGCTCACTCCGCGACTCCTCTGGAAACACCATATATTTT.

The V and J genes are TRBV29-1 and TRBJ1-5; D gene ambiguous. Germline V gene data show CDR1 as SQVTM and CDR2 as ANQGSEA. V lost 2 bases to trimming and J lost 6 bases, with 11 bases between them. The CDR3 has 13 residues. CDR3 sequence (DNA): TGCAGCGTTGAACAAGGGAGCGGTCAGCCCCAGCATTTT. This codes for CSVEQGSGQPQHF.